These T cell receptor beta chains were read from a single sample in a study of T cells in Graves' hyperthyroidism and ophthalmopathy. TCRdb itself ran the multiplex PCR reads through MiXCR, one entry per CDR3 protein. The table records 690,000 or so distinct CDR3 sequences, around 20% of them present only once. The specimen sequenced was blood. The receptors were gathered from a woman aged 45-60 years with Graves' hyperthyroidism that later progressed to Graves' ophthalmopathy. Both conserved end residues are part of each CDR3. D genes are given only for firm matches. Only part of the rows carry a size: once, few, many, or a class if the clone is expanded.

abundance: many; d_gene: .; v_gene: TRBV11-2; j_gene: TRBJ2-5; CDR3nt: TGTGCCAGCAGCCCCACAGAGAGAGAGACCCAGTACTTC; CDR3aa: CASSPTERETQYF
abundance: many; d_gene: TRBD1; v_gene: TRBV20-1; j_gene: TRBJ1-5; CDR3nt: TGCAGTGCTAGAGGGACAGGGAAATATAGCAATCAGCCCCAGCATTTT; CDR3aa: CSARGTGKYSNQPQHF
abundance: few; d_gene: .; v_gene: TRBV6-1; j_gene: TRBJ1-2; CDR3nt: TGTGCCAGCAGTTCAGTCGGTGGCCCGTATGGCTACACCTTC; CDR3aa: CASSSVGGPYGYTF
abundance: many; d_gene: .; v_gene: TRBV2; j_gene: TRBJ1-2; CDR3nt: TGTGCCAGCAGTGATCGAGTTTATGGCTACACCTTC; CDR3aa: CASSDRVYGYTF
abundance: few; d_gene: .; v_gene: TRBV20-1; j_gene: TRBJ1-2; CDR3nt: TGCAGTGCAAGACAACCGGGACAACTTAACTATGGCTACACCTTC; CDR3aa: CSARQPGQLNYGYTF
abundance: many; d_gene: TRBD2; v_gene: TRBV11-2; j_gene: TRBJ2-5; CDR3nt: TGTGCCAGCAGCTTCCGACTAGCGGGGGCCCTAGAGACCCAGTACTTC; CDR3aa: CASSFRLAGALETQYF
abundance: many; d_gene: .; v_gene: TRBV11-3; j_gene: TRBJ2-2; CDR3nt: TGTGCCAGCACCGATGTGGGGGCCACCGGGGAGCTGTTTTTT; CDR3aa: CASTDVGATGELFF
abundance: many; d_gene: .; v_gene: TRBV2; j_gene: TRBJ2-1; CDR3nt: TGTGCCAGCAGTGAATACGGAAACTCCTACAATGAGCAGTTCTTC; CDR3aa: CASSEYGNSYNEQFF
abundance: few; d_gene: TRBD1; v_gene: TRBV6-1; j_gene: TRBJ2-3; CDR3nt: TGTGCCAGCAGTGACCGGGACAGGGGGTTGACAGATACGCAGTATTTT; CDR3aa: CASSDRDRGLTDTQYF
abundance: many; d_gene: .; v_gene: TRBV30; j_gene: TRBJ1-4; CDR3nt: TGTGCCTGGAGTCAAGAGGGTGAAAAACTGTTTTTT; CDR3aa: CAWSQEGEKLFF
abundance: many; d_gene: .; v_gene: TRBV2; j_gene: TRBJ1-4; CDR3nt: TGTGCCAGCAATGAGTGGTCTGCAACTAATGAAAAACTGTTTTTT; CDR3aa: CASNEWSATNEKLFF
abundance: .; d_gene: .; v_gene: TRBV18; j_gene: TRBJ2-7; CDR3nt: TGTGCCAGCTCACCAGACCAGGGGTTCTACGAGCAGTACTTC; CDR3aa: CASSPDQGFYEQYF
abundance: many; d_gene: TRBD2; v_gene: TRBV12-3/TRBV12-4; j_gene: TRBJ2-5; CDR3nt: TGTGCCAGCAGCCGGACTAGCGGGGAGGGGACCCAGTACTTC; CDR3aa: CASSRTSGEGTQYF
abundance: .; d_gene: TRBD1; v_gene: TRBV18; j_gene: TRBJ1-1; CDR3nt: TGTGCCAGCTCAGGGGACAGTAACATGAACACTGAAGCTTTCTTT; CDR3aa: CASSGDSNMNTEAFF
abundance: .; d_gene: TRBD1; v_gene: TRBV19; j_gene: TRBJ1-5; CDR3nt: TGTGCCAGAAGTATACGACAGGGCTACAATCAGCCCCAGCATTTT; CDR3aa: CARSIRQGYNQPQHF
abundance: few; d_gene: TRBD1; v_gene: TRBV19; j_gene: TRBJ2-2; CDR3nt: TGTGCCAGTAGTATACAAGGGACAGGGAGGGCCGGGGAGCTGTTTTTT; CDR3aa: CASSIQGTGRAGELFF
abundance: many; d_gene: .; v_gene: TRBV11-2; j_gene: TRBJ2-1; CDR3nt: TGTGCCAGCAGCCCGCCCTTGTACAATGAGCAGTTCTTC; CDR3aa: CASSPPLYNEQFF
abundance: .; d_gene: .; v_gene: TRBV4-1; j_gene: TRBJ2-1; CDR3nt: TGCGCCAGCAGCCAAGGTGGGGTTTTGGGACGGTTAATGGTTAATGAGCAGTTCTTC; CDR3aa: CASSQGGVLGRLMVNEQFF
abundance: once; d_gene: .; v_gene: TRBV30; j_gene: TRBJ1-2; CDR3nt: TGTGCCTGTACCCGCATACTATATGGCTACACCTTC; CDR3aa: CACTRILYGYTF
abundance: few; d_gene: .; v_gene: TRBV7-7; j_gene: TRBJ2-7; CDR3nt: TGTGCTAACAGCTTAGACTCCGGCTACGAGCAGTACTTC; CDR3aa: CANSLDSGYEQYF
abundance: many; d_gene: TRBD2; v_gene: TRBV5-4; j_gene: TRBJ2-7; CDR3nt: TGTGCCAGCAGCCCCACTCGCGGGGGTTCCTACGAGCAGTACTTC; CDR3aa: CASSPTRGGSYEQYF
abundance: many; d_gene: TRBD2; v_gene: TRBV20-1; j_gene: TRBJ2-3; CDR3nt: TGCAGTGCAGGTAGCGAGCGGGGGTCAGATACGCAGTATTTT; CDR3aa: CSAGSERGSDTQYF
abundance: few; d_gene: .; v_gene: TRBV30; j_gene: TRBJ1-3; CDR3nt: TGTGCCTGGAGTGGAACAGATATAAACACCATATATTTT; CDR3aa: CAWSGTDINTIYF
abundance: many; d_gene: .; v_gene: TRBV7-8; j_gene: TRBJ2-7; CDR3nt: TGTGCCAGCAGCTCCGCCGCGTCCAGGGGCGCCTACGAGCAGTACTTC; CDR3aa: CASSSAASRGAYEQYF
abundance: many; d_gene: TRBD2; v_gene: TRBV20-1; j_gene: TRBJ2-5; CDR3nt: TGCAGTGCTAGCTATCTAGCGGGGGCAGACTACCAAGAGACCCAGTACTTC; CDR3aa: CSASYLAGADYQETQYF
abundance: .; d_gene: TRBD1; v_gene: TRBV20-1; j_gene: TRBJ1-6; CDR3nt: TGCAGTGCTCAACACAGGGGGCATTCACCCCTCCACTTT; CDR3aa: CSAQHRGHSPLHF
abundance: many; d_gene: TRBD2; v_gene: TRBV6-1; j_gene: TRBJ2-5; CDR3nt: TGTGCCAGCACCCGGACTAGCGGGCCACAAGAGACCCAGTACTTC; CDR3aa: CASTRTSGPQETQYF
abundance: few; d_gene: TRBD2; v_gene: TRBV2; j_gene: TRBJ2-3; CDR3nt: TGTGCCAGCAGCGTTGACCACCCGGCTAGCGGGGCAGATACGCAGTATTTT; CDR3aa: CASSVDHPASGADTQYF
abundance: many; d_gene: .; v_gene: TRBV3-1; j_gene: TRBJ2-1; CDR3nt: TGTGCCAGCAGCCAAGATGGCGGGCTGAGTGAGCAGTTCTTC; CDR3aa: CASSQDGGLSEQFF
abundance: many; d_gene: .; v_gene: TRBV5-1; j_gene: TRBJ1-4; CDR3nt: TGCGCCAGCAGCTTGGTTCAGGGTAGTGGTGAAAAACTGTTTTTT; CDR3aa: CASSLVQGSGEKLFF
abundance: many; d_gene: .; v_gene: TRBV4-1; j_gene: TRBJ1-1; CDR3nt: TGTGCCAGCAGCCAAGGTCGGGGAACTGAAGCTTTCTTT; CDR3aa: CASSQGRGTEAFF
abundance: many; d_gene: .; v_gene: TRBV6-1; j_gene: TRBJ1-1; CDR3nt: TGTGCCAGCAGGGTGACTGAAGCTTTCTTT; CDR3aa: CASRVTEAFF
abundance: few; d_gene: TRBD2; v_gene: TRBV11-2; j_gene: TRBJ2-1; CDR3nt: TGTGCCAGCAGCGTCAATAGCGGGGGGGCCGAAAATGAGCAGTTCTTC; CDR3aa: CASSVNSGGAENEQFF
abundance: .; d_gene: .; v_gene: TRBV19; j_gene: TRBJ1-3; CDR3nt: TGTGCCAGTAGGATACAGGTTGGCTCTGGAAACACCATATATTTT; CDR3aa: CASRIQVGSGNTIYF
abundance: many; d_gene: TRBD1; v_gene: TRBV6-2/TRBV6-3; j_gene: TRBJ2-7; CDR3nt: TGTGCCAGCAGTTACTTCGCCGGGACAGCCTACGAGCAGTACTTC; CDR3aa: CASSYFAGTAYEQYF
abundance: many; d_gene: .; v_gene: TRBV7-3; j_gene: TRBJ1-2; CDR3nt: TGTGCCAGCAGCCCCTCGGGGGGGGCGAACTATGGCTACACCTTC; CDR3aa: CASSPSGGANYGYTF
abundance: few; d_gene: .; v_gene: TRBV3-1; j_gene: TRBJ2-2; CDR3nt: TGTGCCAGCAGCCAAGTCGCCAGGGCCGCCGGGGAGCTGTTTTTT; CDR3aa: CASSQVARAAGELFF
abundance: few; d_gene: TRBD2; v_gene: TRBV12-3/TRBV12-4; j_gene: TRBJ2-1; CDR3nt: TGTGCCAGCAGTTTCGGGGGGGCGACCTACAATGAGCAGTTCTTC; CDR3aa: CASSFGGATYNEQFF
abundance: .; d_gene: .; v_gene: TRBV15; j_gene: TRBJ1-6; CDR3nt: TGTGCCACCGCCCGTGAAACCTATAATTCACCCCTCCACTTT; CDR3aa: CATARETYNSPLHF
abundance: many; d_gene: .; v_gene: TRBV7-2; j_gene: TRBJ2-7; CDR3nt: TGTGCCAGCAGCCCCCGGACGAAGACCTACGAGCAGTACTTC; CDR3aa: CASSPRTKTYEQYF
abundance: .; d_gene: TRBD1; v_gene: TRBV3-1; j_gene: TRBJ1-1; CDR3nt: TGTGCCAGCAGGAAGGACAGGGGTTATACTGAAGCTTTCTTT; CDR3aa: CASRKDRGYTEAFF
abundance: .; d_gene: TRBD2; v_gene: TRBV15; j_gene: TRBJ2-3; CDR3nt: TGTGCCACCAGCAAGGCTAGCGGGGGTTGGGATACGCAGTATTTT; CDR3aa: CATSKASGGWDTQYF
abundance: many; d_gene: .; v_gene: TRBV3-1; j_gene: TRBJ1-1; CDR3nt: TGTGCCAGCAGCCAAGATTTCGCGAACACTGAAGCTTTCTTT; CDR3aa: CASSQDFANTEAFF
abundance: many; d_gene: .; v_gene: TRBV30; j_gene: TRBJ1-2; CDR3nt: TGTGCCTGGAGTGTACTCCATAACTATGGCTACACCTTC; CDR3aa: CAWSVLHNYGYTF
abundance: many; d_gene: .; v_gene: TRBV13; j_gene: TRBJ2-2; CDR3nt: TGTGCCAGCAGCTTACACGGGGCGAACGGGGAGCTGTTTTTT; CDR3aa: CASSLHGANGELFF
abundance: .; d_gene: TRBD1; v_gene: TRBV20-1; j_gene: TRBJ2-2; CDR3nt: TGCAGTGCTGGGGGACAGGGGAACACCGGGGAGCTGTTTTTT; CDR3aa: CSAGGQGNTGELFF
abundance: .; d_gene: .; v_gene: TRBV5-5; j_gene: TRBJ2-7; CDR3nt: TGCACCAACTACTACGAGCAGTACTTC; CDR3aa: CTNYYEQYF
abundance: .; d_gene: .; v_gene: TRBV6-5; j_gene: TRBJ2-2; CDR3nt: TGTGCCAGCAGTTACTCGGGCCCCTCAACCGGGGAGCTGTTTTTT; CDR3aa: CASSYSGPSTGELFF
abundance: .; d_gene: .; v_gene: TRBV5-1; j_gene: TRBJ2-1; CDR3nt: TGCGCCAGCAGCTCCTCTAGCTTGTCGGGAAATGAGCAGTTCTTC; CDR3aa: CASSSSSLSGNEQFF
abundance: many; d_gene: TRBD1; v_gene: TRBV2; j_gene: TRBJ1-6; CDR3nt: TGTGCCAGCAGTGGCATGGGGGACAGGACTTCACCCCTCCACTTT; CDR3aa: CASSGMGDRTSPLHF
abundance: many; d_gene: TRBD2; v_gene: TRBV7-2; j_gene: TRBJ2-1; CDR3nt: TGTGCCAGCAGCTTAGCCCCTGCGGGGGGGATGCAGGAGCAGTTCTTC; CDR3aa: CASSLAPAGGMQEQFF
abundance: many; d_gene: .; v_gene: TRBV5-1; j_gene: TRBJ1-6; CDR3nt: TGCGCCAGCAGGGGAAGGGACACGGATTCACCCCTCCACTTT; CDR3aa: CASRGRDTDSPLHF
abundance: .; d_gene: .; v_gene: TRBV7-9; j_gene: TRBJ2-2; CDR3nt: TGTGCCAGCAGTATAGCGAACGCCGGGGAGCTGTTTTTT; CDR3aa: CASSIANAGELFF
abundance: few; d_gene: TRBD2; v_gene: TRBV3-1; j_gene: TRBJ2-2; CDR3nt: TGTGCCAGCAGCCTCCTCGGGACTAGCGGGGGGGCCGGCGGGGAGCTGTTTTTT; CDR3aa: CASSLLGTSGGAGGELFF